The rows below give T cell receptor beta chains drawn from one sample of a study of early T cells in non-severe SARS-CoV-2 infection. MiXCR, run by TCRdb on the 5' RACE reads, gives a single entry per CDR3 protein. This sample has roughly 70,000 distinct CDR3 sequences, with 20% to 25% found just once. The specimen was whole blood, collected at baseline. The receptors were sampled from an adult who was a healthcare worker with PCR-confirmed SARS-CoV-2 infection or an uninfected control (not recorded which). CDR3s include the opening cysteine and the closing phenylalanine or tryptophan. The D gene is left open where the match is weak. A clone size is listed for some rows: how often the clone was seen (once, few, many), or a class if it is expanded.

size	V	J	D	DNA	CDR3
many	TRBV12-3/TRBV12-4	TRBJ2-7	NA	TGTGCCAGCAGCTTTGGTACAGGCTACGAGCAGTACTTC	CASSFGTGYEQYF
few	TRBV10-2	TRBJ1-2	NA	TGCGCCAGCACCCAGAGGGGGGTCGGCTACACCTTC	CASTQRGVGYTF
few	TRBV6-6	TRBJ2-3	NA	TGTGCCACCCAATTATCTGATACGCAGTATTTT	CATQLSDTQYF
NA	TRBV19	TRBJ1-2	NA	TGTGCCAGTAACGGGGAACGATATGGCTACACCTTC	CASNGERYGYTF
many	TRBV5-4	TRBJ2-5	NA	TGTGCCAGCAGCTTGGCGGGGGTCAAAAAGACCCAGTACTTC	CASSLAGVKKTQYF
many	TRBV4-1	TRBJ2-3	NA	TGCGCCAGCAGCCAAGTGTCACTTCCCACAGATACGCAGTATTTT	CASSQVSLPTDTQYF
NA	TRBV4-2	TRBJ2-7	NA	TGTGCCAGCCAAATCAATTCAGGGGCTCTCGATGGTAGGTTCTACGAGCAGTACTTC	CASQINSGALDGRFYEQYF
NA	TRBV19	TRBJ1-5	NA	TGTGCCAGTAGTATTCGAGACAACAATCAGCCCCAGCATTTT	CASSIRDNNQPQHF
NA	TRBV9	TRBJ1-3	NA	TGTGCCAGCAGGGGTGGAAACACCATATATTTT	CASRGGNTIYF
few	TRBV18	TRBJ1-2	NA	TGTGCCAGCTCACCCTCCTCCGGTTCGGGGAGTGGCTACACCTTC	CASSPSSGSGSGYTF
NA	TRBV10-2	TRBJ2-2	NA	TGCGCCGGCAGTGATGGGGGACACATGAACACCGGGGAGCTGTTTTTT	CAGSDGGHMNTGELFF
NA	TRBV27	TRBJ1-6	NA	TGTGCCAGCAGTTCGGTCAGCGTTAATTCACCCCTCCACTTT	CASSSVSVNSPLHF
NA	TRBV19	TRBJ2-1	NA	TGTGCCAGTAGTATCCCTTCAGGGGCATCTACCAATGAGCAGTTCTTC	CASSIPSGASTNEQFF
NA	TRBV5-1	TRBJ2-7	NA	TGCGCCAGCAGCTTGGCCGCTCGATCGGAGCAGTACTTC	CASSLAARSEQYF
many	TRBV11-2	TRBJ2-1	TRBD2	TGTGCCAGCAATCCGGGACTAGCAATTAATGAGCAGTTCTTC	CASNPGLAINEQFF
few	TRBV7-9	TRBJ1-5	NA	TGTGCCAGCAGCGGGTTCGACAGAAATCAGCCCCAGCATTTT	CASSGFDRNQPQHF
many	TRBV6-6	TRBJ2-5	NA	TGTGCCAGCAGGGGCGGAGAGACCCAGTACTTC	CASRGGETQYF
few	TRBV27	TRBJ2-3	NA	TGTGCCAGCAGTTTATCGTGGGGGGGCACAGATACGCAGTATTTT	CASSLSWGGTDTQYF
NA	TRBV12-3/TRBV12-4	TRBJ2-1	NA	TGTGCCAGCAGTCCCCGGGACGGAAGCTCCTACAATGAGCAGTTCTTC	CASSPRDGSSYNEQFF
many	TRBV27	TRBJ1-2	NA	TGTGCCAGCAGTGGATCATACTATGGCTACACCTTC	CASSGSYYGYTF
NA	TRBV3-1	TRBJ1-6	TRBD1	TGTGCCAGCACCCGGGACAGGGATCAGAGATCACCCCTCCACTTT	CASTRDRDQRSPLHF
few	TRBV30	TRBJ2-7	TRBD1	TGTGCCTGGAGTCGAGGACAGGGTATTTATGAGCAGTACTTC	CAWSRGQGIYEQYF
NA	TRBV6-5	TRBJ2-5	TRBD2	TGTGCCAGCAGCTTAGGACTAGCCGAGACCCAGTACTTC	CASSLGLAETQYF
NA	TRBV12-5	TRBJ2-3	NA	TGTGCTAGTGGTCGGGGGACTGTTACTAGCACAGATACGCAGTATTTT	CASGRGTVTSTDTQYF
NA	TRBV20-1	TRBJ2-2	TRBD2	TGCAGTGCTCGGGGGGTGGGGAACACCGGGGAGCTGTTTTTT	CSARGVGNTGELFF
few	TRBV6-6	TRBJ2-5	TRBD1	TGTGCCAGCAGTACCTCTTGGGGACAGTCTATCCAGTACTTC	CASSTSWGQSIQYF
NA	TRBV7-9	TRBJ1-1	TRBD1	TGTGCCAGCAGCCCCGGACAGGGGGCCACTGAAGCTTTCTTT	CASSPGQGATEAFF
few	TRBV11-2	TRBJ1-1	NA	TGTGCCAGCAGCTTTGGAGGGGTGACTGAAGCTTTCTTT	CASSFGGVTEAFF
few	TRBV29-1	TRBJ1-2	TRBD1	TGCAGCGTTGAAGATTCAGCAGGGGGTACAGGCTACACCTTC	CSVEDSAGGTGYTF
few	TRBV12-3/TRBV12-4	TRBJ1-2	TRBD1	TGTGCCAGCAGCATCGAGGGGGCGGGCTATGGCTACACCTTC	CASSIEGAGYGYTF
NA	TRBV7-9	TRBJ2-7	NA	TGTGCCAGCAGCTTAGCGCTTGGACAGATCCTCTACGAGCAGTACTTC	CASSLALGQILYEQYF
NA	TRBV30	TRBJ2-7	NA	TGTGCCTGGAGTTCACAACAGGGTGGCGAGCAGTACTTC	CAWSSQQGGEQYF
few	TRBV5-4	TRBJ1-5	NA	TGTGCCAGCAGTTTGGACAATCAGCCCCAGCATTTT	CASSLDNQPQHF
NA	TRBV29-1	TRBJ2-2	TRBD1	TGCAGCGTCGACAGGGTTGGCACCGGGGAGCTGTTTTTT	CSVDRVGTGELFF
few	TRBV6-6	TRBJ2-3	NA	TGTGCCAGCAGACCCAGTCAGCTCAGGGGGGTGAATACGCAGTATTTT	CASRPSQLRGVNTQYF
NA	TRBV11-1	TRBJ2-5	NA	TGTGCCAGCAGCTTAGTAGGGGAGGAGACCCAGTACTTC	CASSLVGEETQYF
NA	TRBV20-1	TRBJ1-1	NA	TGCAGTGCCCCCTTAGGGTGGACGAACACTGAAGCTTTCTTT	CSAPLGWTNTEAFF
few	TRBV11-2	TRBJ2-2	TRBD1	TGTGCCAGCAGCCACACAGGGGTTAAGGGAACCGGGGAGCTGTTTTTT	CASSHTGVKGTGELFF
few	TRBV6-4	TRBJ2-7	TRBD2	TGTGCCAGCAGTCGACTAGCGCGCGAGCAGTACTTC	CASSRLAREQYF
many	TRBV3-1	TRBJ1-1	NA	TGTGCCAGCAGCCAAGTTCCGGTGACGACTGAAGCTTTCTTT	CASSQVPVTTEAFF
many	TRBV20-1	TRBJ2-7	NA	TGCAGTGCTAGGTTTTCCTACGAGCAGTACTTC	CSARFSYEQYF
NA	TRBV2	TRBJ1-1	TRBD1	TGTGCCAGCCGACAGGGGCGGACTGAAGCTTTCTTT	CASRQGRTEAFF
few	TRBV5-4	TRBJ2-6	TRBD1	TGTGCCAGCAGCTCGAGGACAGGGCCGGCCAACGTCCTGACTTTC	CASSSRTGPANVLTF
NA	TRBV2	TRBJ2-2	NA	TGTGCCAGCAAGGGGGACCTAAGCACCGGGGAGCTGTTTTTT	CASKGDLSTGELFF
NA	TRBV12-3/TRBV12-4	TRBJ2-2	NA	TGTGCCAGCGGCGGGGGCCCCAGAACCGGGGAGCTGTTTTTT	CASGGGPRTGELFF
many	TRBV3-1	TRBJ1-1	NA	TGTGCCAGCAGTCGACAGCGGCGAACTGAAGCTTTCTTT	CASSRQRRTEAFF
few	TRBV10-3	TRBJ2-2	NA	TGTGCCATCAGTGAGGATCGGGTCGGGGAGCTGTTTTTT	CAISEDRVGELFF
many	TRBV2	TRBJ1-6	NA	TGTGCCAGCAAGGTCTCGGCAAGCTCCTATAATTCACCCCTCCACTTT	CASKVSASSYNSPLHF
few	TRBV3-1	TRBJ2-7	TRBD1	TGTGCCAGCAGTCTCACCGGGACAGGGGACTACGAGCAGTACTTC	CASSLTGTGDYEQYF
NA	TRBV19	TRBJ2-2	TRBD1	TGTGTCTCGAGACAGGGGAACACCGGGGAGCTGTTTTTT	CVSRQGNTGELFF
many	TRBV12-3/TRBV12-4	TRBJ2-7	NA	TGTGCCAGCAGTTTCGGTGGAGGAGTCTACGAGCAGTACTTC	CASSFGGGVYEQYF
many	TRBV7-9	TRBJ2-3	NA	TGTGCCAGCAGCTTAGGGGGCCCATTGGCAGATACGCAGTATTTT	CASSLGGPLADTQYF
NA	TRBV20-1	TRBJ2-3	NA	TGCAGTGCTAGAGACTCGGGAAGATCAGATACGCAGTATTTT	CSARDSGRSDTQYF
NA	TRBV6-5	TRBJ2-2	TRBD2	TGTGCCAGCAGTTACCAACTAGCGGGGGGAACCGGGGAGCTGTTTTTT	CASSYQLAGGTGELFF
many	TRBV20-1	TRBJ2-1	NA	TGCAGTGCTAGAGCGGGGTACTCTTACGAGCAGTTCTTC	CSARAGYSYEQFF
few	TRBV9	TRBJ1-6	NA	TGTGCCAGCAGCCCGAGCTCCTATAATTCACCCCTCCACTTT	CASSPSSYNSPLHF
many	TRBV20-1	TRBJ2-7	NA	TGCAGTGCTAGAGGCTACGAGGGCCAAACACCTATCCACGAGCAGTACTTC	CSARGYEGQTPIHEQYF